The 32 T cell receptor beta chains below come from one sample, sequenced in a study of blood T cell repertoires in COVID-19. Measured with immunoSEQ multiplex PCR; TCRdb has only the in-frame clones, and not every one. Of roughly 500,000 clones in the sample, roughly 87% were seen once. Sample: peripheral blood. The receptors derive from a man between 18 and 35 years old with COVID-19, enrolled during active disease.

The rearrangement uses TRBV15 and TRBJ2-3; the match to TRBD2 covers 10 bases. CDR1 and CDR2 from the germline V gene are LNHNV and YYDKDF (reference sequence). The CDR3 length is 18 residues. The trim removed 0 bases at V and 2 bases at J, leaving 8 bases unmatched. The CDR3 protein is CATSRELAGSVFTDTQYF. In DNA form, the CDR3 reads TGTGCCACCAGCAGAGAACTAGCGGGGTCGGTTTTCACAGATACGCAGTATTTT.

V and J are TRBV19 and TRBJ1-1; possible D gene TRBD1, 5 bases. Germline CDR1 reads LNHDA; CDR2 reads SQIVND (reference sequence). The CDR3 totals 14 residues. Between the trimmed V and J ends, which lost 3 bases and 0 bases, there was a span of 8 bases. CDR3 in amino acids: CASSIPGMNTEAFF. CDR3 in DNA: TGTGCCAGTAGTATTCCAGGGATGAACACTGAAGCTTTCTTT.

The chain carries TRBV7-3 and TRBJ2-7; TRBD1 is a possible D gene (6 bases). CDR1 and CDR2 (germline): SGHTA, FQGTGA. Trimming stripped 6 bases from V and 5 bases from J, with 14 bases between. The CDR3 covers 13 residues. In DNA form, the CDR3 reads TGTGCCAGCAGTCAAACAGGGTACAACGAGCAGTACTTC. It is translated as CASSQTGYNEQYF.

The J gene is TRBJ1-5, the V gene TRBV2, with no clear D. Trimming removed 2 bases from V and 3 bases from J, with 11 bases in between. CDR1 and CDR2 from the germline V gene are SNHLY and FYNNEI. The CDR3 length is 15 residues. CDR3 in DNA: TGTGCCAGCAGTGAAAGACAAGATCACAATCAGCCCCAGCATTTT. Protein sequence: CASSERQDHNQPQHF. Filled out from reference TRBV2 and TRBJ1-5, the complete variable domain reads EPEVTQTPSHQVTQMGQEVILRCVPISNHLYFYWYRQILGQKVEFLVSFYNNEISEKSEIFDDQFSVERPDGSNFTLKIRSTKLEDSAMYFCASSERQDHNQPQHFGDGTRLSIL.

The chain couples TRBV5-1 to TRBJ2-3; D remains ambiguous. The V gene's germline CDR1 is SGHRS and CDR2 YFSETQ. The CDR3 runs to 14 residues. Trimming removed 3 bases from V and 1 base from J, with 9 bases in between. The CDR3 bases are TGCGCCAGCAGCTCCGAGGCTCGCACAGATACGCAGTATTTT. Its translation: CASSSEARTDTQYF.

The chain links TRBV3-1 (or the pseudogene TRBV3-2) to TRBJ2-7; D call uncertain. Trimming took 4 bases from V and 1 from J, leaving 14 bases between them. Germline CDR1 reads LGHDT; CDR2 reads YNNKEL (reference sequence). The CDR3 loop spans 15 amino acids. The chain's CDR3 is CASSPDPRSSYEQYF. CDR3 DNA sequence: TGTGCCAGCAGCCCAGACCCGAGGAGTTCCTACGAGCAGTACTTC.

The V call is TRBV5-1, the J call TRBJ1-4; possibly TRBD1 for D (5 bases). V was clipped by 2 bases and J by 3 bases, with 14 bases between them. The CDR3 is 16 residues long. Germline CDR1 is SGHRS and CDR2 is YFSETQ. CDR3 bases: TGCGCCAGCAGCTTACGGGTGGCGACAGCTAATGAAAAACTGTTTTTT. This encodes CASSLRVATANEKLFF.

The rearrangement uses TRBV3-1 (or the pseudogene TRBV3-2) and TRBJ1-5; D possibly corresponds to TRBD1 (5 bases). The CDR3 consists of 15 residues. V was clipped by 4 bases and J by 0 bases, with 10 bases between them. Germline V CDR1 and CDR2: LGHDT, YNNKEL (reference sequence). The CDR3 spells CASSPRGISNQPQHF. The CDR3 DNA is TGTGCCAGCAGCCCCCGGGGGATTAGCAATCAGCCCCAGCATTTT.

CDR3 region: CASSVRSSGHTGELFF. CDR3 coding DNA: TGTGCCAGCAGCGTTCGGAGTAGCGGTCACACCGGGGAGCTGTTTTTT. This chain uses TRBV9 with TRBJ2-2, with a weak D call TRBD2 (6 bases). The CDR3 totals 16 residues. Germline CDR1 SGDLS, CDR2 YYNGEE. Trimming stripped 2 bases from V and 3 bases from J, with 14 bases between.

This rearrangement joins TRBV2 to TRBJ2-3; the D is unclear. Germline CDR1 and CDR2: SNHLY and FYNNEI. There are 16 residues in the CDR3. Trimming shortened V by 7 bases and J by 3 bases, and 20 bases separated the two germline ends. The CDR3 is CASTRYSLGPTDTQYF. The CDR3 DNA sequence: TGTGCCAGCACCCGGTATAGTCTAGGTCCAACAGATACGCAGTATTTT.

This clone came up once. The rearrangement joins TRBV6-2 or TRBV6-3 to TRBJ2-7, with unresolved D. The germline V and J ends were trimmed by 0 bases and 4 bases, with 10 bases remaining between them. The germline gives CDR1 MNHEY, CDR2 SVGEGT. The CDR3 length is 14 residues. The CDR3 DNA sequence: TGTGCCAGCAGTTACTCTGGGTACAGATACGAGCAGTACTTC. Encoded protein: CASSYSGYRYEQYF.

This chain links TRBV10-1 with TRBJ2-7; possible D gene TRBD1, 6 bases. V lost 6 bases, J lost 0 bases, and 15 bases lay in between. The CDR3 extends over 15 amino acids. Germline loops: CDR1 WNHNN, CDR2 SYGVQD (reference sequence). The CDR3 sequence: CASRRTVGDSYEQYF. CDR3 nucleotide sequence: TGCGCCAGCAGACGGACAGTCGGGGACTCCTACGAGCAGTACTTC.

The rearrangement links TRBV18 to TRBJ2-3; 7 bases map to TRBD2. Germline CDR1 is KGHSH and CDR2 is LQKENI. The CDR3 has 14 amino acids. V shed 4 bases and J 1 base; nucleotides not matched to a gene: 2. The CDR3 nucleotides are TGTGCCAGCTCACTTACTAGCGGCACAGATACGCAGTATTTT. Amino acids: CASSLTSGTDTQYF. The full variable domain, rest sourced from reference TRBV18 and TRBJ2-3, is NAGVMQNPRHLVRRRGQEARLRCSPMKGHSHVYWYRQLPEEGLKFMVYLQKENIIDESGMPKERFSAEFPKEGPSILRIQQVVRGDSAAYFCASSLTSGTDTQYFGPGTRLTVL.

This rearrangement joins TRBV21-1 to TRBJ2-1; the listed D gene, TRBD2, was not tested against the DNA. TRBV21-1 is given as a pseudogene. CDR3 length: 19 amino acids. CDR3: CASSKDGAGASGSHNEQFF. The CDR3 nucleotides read TGTGCCAGCAGCAAAGACGGGGCTGGGGCTAGCGGGAGCCACAATGAGCAGTTCTTC.

In nucleotides, the CDR3 is TGTGCCAGCAGCTTAGATGGGGGGAGTTGGGAAAAACTGTTTTTT. Translated: CASSLDGGSWEKLFF. J is TRBJ1-4 and V is TRBV11-2, with D possibly being TRBD1 (5 bases). The germline gives CDR1 SGHAT, CDR2 FQNNGV. The CDR3 extends over 15 amino acids. Trimming removed 0 bases from V and 8 bases from J, with 13 bases in between.

The rearrangement uses TRBV28 and TRBJ1-2; D is possibly TRBD1 (6 bases). The V gene's germline CDR1 is MDHEN and CDR2 SYDVKM. This CDR3 has 13 residues. V was cut by 5 bases and J by 6 bases, with 13 bases left in between. The CDR3 reads CASSPSGVDGYTF. In nucleotides, the CDR3 is TGTGCCAGCAGTCCCTCAGGGGTAGATGGCTACACCTTC.

This chain joins TRBV5-5 and TRBJ2-7; 8 bases agree with TRBD2. V dropped 0 bases and J dropped 2; count of bases not matched to a gene: 10. Germline lookup yields CDR1 SGHKS and CDR2 YYEKEE (reference sequence). The CDR3 is 17 amino acids. Written as DNA, the CDR3 is TGTGCCAGCAGCTTGGTCGGGAGGGCCGGGGGGGCCTACGAGCAGTACTTC. It translates to CASSLVGRAGGAYEQYF.

This clone was found once. The chain uses TRBV27 and TRBJ2-7; 7 bases are shared with TRBD1. Germline-derived CDR1 and CDR2 are MNHEY and SMNVEV (reference sequence). This CDR3 is built from 13 residues. V gave up 6 bases and J gave up 1 base; unmatched junction bases: 3. CDR3 in DNA: TGTGCCAGCAGGCCGGGACAGTCCTACGAGCAGTACTTC. Translated: CASRPGQSYEQYF.

The chain carries TRBV10-2 and TRBJ2-7, with a weak D call TRBD1 (5 bases). The CDR3 loop spans 12 amino acids. Deletions cut 10 bases from V and 7 bases from J, with 17 bases between. Germline V gives CDR1 WSHSY, CDR2 SAAADI. CDR3 in amino acids: CATKGSPREQYF. The CDR3 DNA follows: TGCGCCACCAAGGGGTCACCTCGGGAGCAGTACTTC.

This clone was observed a few times. The gene calls are TRBV6-5 and TRBJ1-1; D unresolved. V was clipped by 4 bases and J by 5 bases, with 14 bases between them. The CDR3 sequence is 14 residues long. Germline V CDR1 and CDR2: MNHEY, SVGAGI. The CDR3 here is CASSFTGVGTEAFF. CDR3 in DNA: TGTGCCAGCAGTTTCACCGGGGTCGGAACTGAAGCTTTCTTT.

This chain links TRBV27 with TRBJ2-3, with TRBD2 matching over 11 bases. Germline CDR1 reads MNHEY; CDR2 reads SMNVEV (reference sequence). The CDR3 is 17 amino acids. With 1 base clipped from V and 2 bases from J, the junction kept 5 bases outside the gene matches. DNA of the CDR3: TGTGCCAGCAGTTTATTAGGTAGCGGGAGGGCCACAGATACGCAGTATTTT. Translating gives CASSLLGSGRATDTQYF.

The CDR3 sequence is CASSSRVAGANVLTF. The CDR3 DNA reads TGTGCCAGCAGCTCACGGGTGGCTGGGGCCAACGTCCTGACTTTC. The chain uses TRBV7-3 and TRBJ2-6; D uncertain. CDR1 and CDR2 from the germline V gene are SGHTA and FQGTGA. The CDR3 is 15 amino acids. V lost 4 bases and J 2 bases, leaving 9 bases between the germline ends.

The chain uses TRBV6-6 and TRBJ1-1; TRBD1 aligns across 10 bases. Germline V gene lookup returns CDR1 MNHNY and CDR2 SVGAGI (reference sequence). The CDR3 spans 16 residues. V lost 5 bases and J lost 0; bases outside the gene matches: 6. CDR3 nucleotides: TGTGCCAGCAGTCAAGGGACAGGGGTTGTGAACACTGAAGCTTTCTTT. Protein: CASSQGTGVVNTEAFF.

Here the CDR3 DNA reads TGTGCCAGCGGAGATACAGGGGGAGCCGATCAGCCCCAGCATTTT. Translation gives CASGDTGGADQPQHF. The V gene is TRBV6-5, the J gene TRBJ1-5; 8 bases map to TRBD1. V dropped 8 bases and J dropped 5; count of bases not matched to a gene: 11. This CDR3 has 15 residues. The germline V gene encodes CDR1 MNHEY and CDR2 SVGAGI.

This chain links TRBV7-9 with TRBJ1-1; tentative D call: TRBD1 (6 bases). V lost 5 bases and J lost 3, with 10 bases in between. The CDR3 totals 13 residues. CDR1 is SEHNR and CDR2 is FQNEAQ in the germline V gene (reference sequence). The CDR3 sequence: CASSRQVDTEAFF. The CDR3 DNA sequence: TGTGCCAGCAGCCGACAGGTTGACACTGAAGCTTTCTTT. The whole variable domain, filled in from reference TRBV7-9 and TRBJ1-1, reads DTGVSQNPRHKITKRGQNVTFRCDPISEHNRLYWYRQTLGQGPEFLTYFQNEAQLEKSRLLSDRFSAERPKGSFSTLEIQRTEQGDSAMYLCASSRQVDTEAFFGQGTRLTVV.

Written as DNA, the CDR3 is TGTGCCACCAGTGATTCGAGAGACAGGCCGATCCCTGGGGCCAACGTCCTGACTTTC. This codes for CATSDSRDRPIPGANVLTF. This chain joins TRBV24-1 and TRBJ2-6; D is perhaps TRBD1 (6 bases). V lost 2 bases and J 2 bases, leaving 18 bases between the germline ends. Germline V gene lookup returns CDR1 KGHDR and CDR2 SFDVKD. This CDR3 is built from 19 residues.

The J gene is TRBJ1-5, the V gene TRBV19; D ambiguous. CDR3 length equals 13 residues. Per germline, CDR1 LNHDA and CDR2 SQIVND (reference sequence). Trimming took 10 bases from V and 5 from J, leaving 15 bases between them. DNA of the CDR3: TGTGCCACTCCCCCTCCGGTGGATCAGCCCCAGCATTTT. Encoded protein: CATPPPVDQPQHF.

This chain connects TRBV5-1 to TRBJ1-2, with a possible D match to TRBD1 (6 bases). V lost 0 bases to trimming and J lost 0 bases, with 12 bases between them. The V gene's germline CDR1 is SGHRS and CDR2 YFSETQ. The CDR3 contains 16 residues. DNA for the CDR3: TGCGCCAGCAGCTTGGGATGGGACACAACTAACTATGGCTACACCTTC. Translating gives CASSLGWDTTNYGYTF.

The J gene is TRBJ2-5, the V gene TRBV3-1 (or the pseudogene TRBV3-2), with 9 positions matching TRBD2. Looked up from germline, CDR1 is LGHDT and CDR2 is YNNKEL (reference sequence). The CDR3 has 14 amino acids. Trimming removed 5 bases from V and 7 bases from J; junction bases left unmatched: 8. The CDR3 here is CASSVPGGRGTQYF. The CDR3, as DNA: TGTGCCAGCAGCGTCCCGGGCGGGAGGGGGACCCAGTACTTC.

This clone was counted a few times. The chain joins TRBV29-1 to TRBJ2-7; 9 bases line up with TRBD1. The CDR3 is made up of 14 amino acids. J gave up 3 bases and V 8 bases, and 11 bases lay outside the gene matches. Germline loops: CDR1 SQVTM, CDR2 ANQGSEA. CDR3 sequence (DNA): TGCAGCTACCTATCCGGGACAGGGAACTACGAGCAGTACTTC. Encoded protein: CSYLSGTGNYEQYF.

CDR3 sequence (DNA): TGTGCCAGCAGCACGGGGGAGAGCTATGGCTACACCTTC. As protein: CASSTGESYGYTF. V usage is TRBV3-1 (or the pseudogene TRBV3-2) and J usage is TRBJ1-2; tentatively, D is TRBD1 (5 bases). Per germline, CDR1 LGHDT and CDR2 YNNKEL (reference sequence). Trimming took off 5 bases at V and 4 bases at J, with 11 bases between the two ends. The CDR3 extends over 13 amino acids.

V gene TRBV7-2 combines with J gene TRBJ2-2; the D gene is possibly TRBD2 (5 bases). The ends were cut back, 5 bases at V and 0 bases at J, with 13 bases in the middle. CDR3 size: 16 residues. Germline assignment: CDR1 SGHTA and CDR2 FQGNSA. The CDR3 sequence is CASSLSTAANTGELFF. In DNA form, the CDR3 reads TGTGCCAGCAGCCTTAGTACAGCGGCGAACACCGGGGAGCTGTTTTTT.